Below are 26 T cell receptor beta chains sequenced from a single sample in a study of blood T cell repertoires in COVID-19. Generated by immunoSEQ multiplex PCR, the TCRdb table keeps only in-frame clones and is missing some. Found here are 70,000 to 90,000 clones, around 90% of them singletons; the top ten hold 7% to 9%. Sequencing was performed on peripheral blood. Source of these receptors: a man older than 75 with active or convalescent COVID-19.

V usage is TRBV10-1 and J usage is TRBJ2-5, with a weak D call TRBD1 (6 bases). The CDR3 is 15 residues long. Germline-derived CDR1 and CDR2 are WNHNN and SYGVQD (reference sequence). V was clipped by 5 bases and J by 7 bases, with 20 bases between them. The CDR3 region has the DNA TGCGCCAGCAGTCCGGAAAGGACAGACCTTCCGACCCAGTACTTC. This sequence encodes CASSPERTDLPTQYF.

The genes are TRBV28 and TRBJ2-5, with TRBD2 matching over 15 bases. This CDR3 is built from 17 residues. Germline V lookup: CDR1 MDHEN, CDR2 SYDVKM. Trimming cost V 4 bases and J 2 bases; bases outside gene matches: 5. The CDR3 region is CASSSGLAGGWQETQYF. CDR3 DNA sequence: TGTGCCAGCAGTTCGGGACTAGCGGGGGGATGGCAAGAGACCCAGTACTTC.

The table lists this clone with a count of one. The CDR3 protein is CASSAATGTQETQYF. The CDR3 DNA is TGTGCCAGCAGCGCAGCAACAGGGACCCAAGAGACCCAGTACTTC. J is TRBJ2-5 and V is TRBV7-9; D is possibly TRBD1 (6 bases). V lost 5 bases and J lost 1, with 14 bases in between. This CDR3 contains 15 residues. Germline lookup yields CDR1 SEHNR and CDR2 FQNEAQ (reference sequence).

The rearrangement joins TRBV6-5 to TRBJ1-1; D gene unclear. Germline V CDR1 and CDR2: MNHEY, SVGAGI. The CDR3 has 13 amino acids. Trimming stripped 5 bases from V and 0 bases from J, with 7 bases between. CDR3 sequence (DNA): TGTGCCAGCAGTACCACTTTGAACACTGAAGCTTTCTTT. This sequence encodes CASSTTLNTEAFF.

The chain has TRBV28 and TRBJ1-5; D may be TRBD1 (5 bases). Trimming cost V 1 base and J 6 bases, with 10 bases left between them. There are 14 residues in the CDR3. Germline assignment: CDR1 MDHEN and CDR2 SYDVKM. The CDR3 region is CASSLSREGQPQHF. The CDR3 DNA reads TGTGCCAGCAGTTTATCCAGGGAGGGTCAGCCCCAGCATTTT.

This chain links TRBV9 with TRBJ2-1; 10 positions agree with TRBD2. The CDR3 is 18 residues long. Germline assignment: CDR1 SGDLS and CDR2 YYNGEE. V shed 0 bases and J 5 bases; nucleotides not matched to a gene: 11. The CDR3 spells CASSVDLAGAIDNNEQFF. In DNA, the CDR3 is TGTGCCAGCAGCGTAGATCTAGCGGGGGCCATAGATAACAATGAGCAGTTCTTC.

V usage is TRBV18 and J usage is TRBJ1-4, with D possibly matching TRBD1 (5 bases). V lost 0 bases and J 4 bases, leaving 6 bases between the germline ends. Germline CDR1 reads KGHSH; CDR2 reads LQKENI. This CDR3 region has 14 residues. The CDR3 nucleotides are TGTGCCAGCTCACCACCAGGGGTTAATGAAAAACTGTTTTTT. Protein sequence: CASSPPGVNEKLFF.

The CDR3 sequence is CASSIGGRDGYTF. The CDR3 DNA reads TGTGCCAGCAGCATCGGGGGGCGGGATGGCTACACCTTC. This sequence joins TRBV28 and TRBJ1-2, with a weak D call TRBD1 (6 bases). This CDR3 region has 13 residues. V gave up 6 bases and J gave up 6 bases, with 14 bases separating them. The germline V gene encodes CDR1 MDHEN and CDR2 SYDVKM.

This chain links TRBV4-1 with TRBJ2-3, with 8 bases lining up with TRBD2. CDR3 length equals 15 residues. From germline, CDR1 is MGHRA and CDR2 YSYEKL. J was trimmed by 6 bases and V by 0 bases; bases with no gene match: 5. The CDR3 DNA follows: TGCGCCAGCAGCCAAGATGGCGGCGGGAGGGATACGCAGTATTTT. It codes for CASSQDGGGRDTQYF.

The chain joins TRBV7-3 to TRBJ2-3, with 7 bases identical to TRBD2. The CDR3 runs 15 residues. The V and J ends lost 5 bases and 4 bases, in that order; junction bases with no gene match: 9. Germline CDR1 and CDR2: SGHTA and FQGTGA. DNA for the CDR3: TGTGCCAGCAGCCCAAGACTAGCAAGTGCAGATACGCAGTATTTT. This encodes CASSPRLASADTQYF. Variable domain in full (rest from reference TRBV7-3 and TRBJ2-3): GAGVSQTPSNKVTEKGKYVELRCDPISGHTALYWYRQSLGQGPEFLIYFQGTGAADDSGLPNDRFFAVRPEGSVSTLKIQRTERGDSAVYLCASSPRLASADTQYFGPGTRLTVL.

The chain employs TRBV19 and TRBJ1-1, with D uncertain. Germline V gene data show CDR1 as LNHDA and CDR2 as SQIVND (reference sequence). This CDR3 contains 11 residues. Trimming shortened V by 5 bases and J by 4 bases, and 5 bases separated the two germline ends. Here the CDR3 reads CASSPGTEAFF. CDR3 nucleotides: TGTGCCAGTAGTCCCGGCACTGAAGCTTTCTTT. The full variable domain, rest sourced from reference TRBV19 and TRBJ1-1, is DGGITQSPKYLFRKEGQNVTLSCEQNLNHDAMYWYRQDPGQGLRLIYYSQIVNDFQKGDIAEGYSVSREKKESFPLTVTSAQKNPTAFYLCASSPGTEAFFGQGTRLTVV.

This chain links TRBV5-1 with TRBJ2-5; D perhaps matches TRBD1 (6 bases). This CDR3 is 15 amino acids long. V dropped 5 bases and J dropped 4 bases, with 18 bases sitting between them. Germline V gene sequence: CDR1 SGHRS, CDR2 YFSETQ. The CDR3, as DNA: TGCGCCAGCAGACCCCAGGCAGGGGCGGGAGAGACCCAGTACTTC. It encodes CASRPQAGAGETQYF.

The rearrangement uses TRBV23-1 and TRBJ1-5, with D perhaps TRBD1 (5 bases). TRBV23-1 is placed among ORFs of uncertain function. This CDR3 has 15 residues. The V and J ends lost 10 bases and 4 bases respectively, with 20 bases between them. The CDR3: CANSRSTVPNQPQHF. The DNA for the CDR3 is TGCGCCAACTCACGCTCGACAGTACCGAATCAGCCCCAGCATTTT.

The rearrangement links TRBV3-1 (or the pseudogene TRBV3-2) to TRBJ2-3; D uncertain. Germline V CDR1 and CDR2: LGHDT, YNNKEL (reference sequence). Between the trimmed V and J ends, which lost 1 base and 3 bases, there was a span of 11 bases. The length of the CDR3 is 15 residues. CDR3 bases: TGTGCCAGCAGCCAAGGAGCAGGATCGACAGATACGCAGTATTTT. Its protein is CASSQGAGSTDTQYF.

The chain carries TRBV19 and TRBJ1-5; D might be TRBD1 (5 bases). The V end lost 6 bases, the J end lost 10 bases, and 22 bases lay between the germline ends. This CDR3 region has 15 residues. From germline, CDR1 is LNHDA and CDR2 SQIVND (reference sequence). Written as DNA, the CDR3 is TGTGCCAGTAGGGCACCCGGGACTCGGGAAGGCCCCCAGCATTTT. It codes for CASRAPGTREGPQHF.

CDR3 loop: CASSPQGANTEAFF. CDR3 sequence (DNA): TGTGCCAGCTCACCCCAGGGGGCGAACACTGAAGCTTTCTTT. V is TRBV18 and J is TRBJ1-1; 8 bases are a match to TRBD1. CDR1 KGHSH and CDR2 LQKENI come from the germline V gene. CDR3 size: 14 residues. Losses at the gene ends were 3 bases for V and 1 base for J; bases not matched to a gene: 1.

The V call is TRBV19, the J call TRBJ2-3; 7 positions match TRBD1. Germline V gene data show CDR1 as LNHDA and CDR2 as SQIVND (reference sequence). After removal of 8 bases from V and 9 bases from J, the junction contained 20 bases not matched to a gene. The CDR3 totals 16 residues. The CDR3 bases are TGTGCCAGTTCCCATACCACCACAGGGGTAAGAGAGACGCAGTATTTT. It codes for CASSHTTTGVRETQYF. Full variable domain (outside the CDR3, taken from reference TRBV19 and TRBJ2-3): DGGITQSPKYLFRKEGQNVTLSCEQNLNHDAMYWYRQDPGQGLRLIYYSQIVNDFQKGDIAEGYSVSREKKESFPLTVTSAQKNPTAFYLCASSHTTTGVRETQYFGPGTRLTVL.

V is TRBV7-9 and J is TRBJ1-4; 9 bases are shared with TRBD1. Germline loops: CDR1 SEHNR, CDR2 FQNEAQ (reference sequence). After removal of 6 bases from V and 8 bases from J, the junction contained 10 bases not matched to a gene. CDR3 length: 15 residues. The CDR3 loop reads CASSRPGQGKEKLFF. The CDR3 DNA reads TGTGCCAGCAGTCGACCGGGACAGGGAAAGGAAAAACTGTTTTTT. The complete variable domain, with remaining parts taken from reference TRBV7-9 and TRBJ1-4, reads DTGVSQNPRHKITKRGQNVTFRCDPISEHNRLYWYRQTLGQGPEFLTYFQNEAQLEKSRLLSDRFSAERPKGSFSTLEIQRTEQGDSAMYLCASSRPGQGKEKLFFGSGTQLSVL.

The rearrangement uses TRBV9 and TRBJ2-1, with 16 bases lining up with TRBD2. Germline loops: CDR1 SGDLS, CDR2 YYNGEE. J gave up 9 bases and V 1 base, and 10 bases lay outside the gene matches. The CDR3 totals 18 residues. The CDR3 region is CASSVSGTSGRARSEQFF. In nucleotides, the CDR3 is TGTGCCAGCAGCGTATCTGGGACTAGCGGGAGGGCTCGTAGTGAGCAGTTCTTC.

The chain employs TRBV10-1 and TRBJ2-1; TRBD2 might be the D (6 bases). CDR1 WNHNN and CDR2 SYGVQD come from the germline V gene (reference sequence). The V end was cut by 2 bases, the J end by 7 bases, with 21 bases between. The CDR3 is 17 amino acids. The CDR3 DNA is TGCGCCAGCAGTGAGCTCGGCGTCATCGGGGGTCGGAATGAGCAGTTCTTC. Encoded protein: CASSELGVIGGRNEQFF.

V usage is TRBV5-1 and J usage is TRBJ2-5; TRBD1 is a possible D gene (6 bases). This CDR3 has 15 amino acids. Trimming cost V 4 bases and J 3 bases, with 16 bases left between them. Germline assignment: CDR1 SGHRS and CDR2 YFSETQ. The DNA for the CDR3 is TGCGCCAGCAGCCCTAATACAGGGTCCGAAGAGACCCAGTACTTC. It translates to CASSPNTGSEETQYF.

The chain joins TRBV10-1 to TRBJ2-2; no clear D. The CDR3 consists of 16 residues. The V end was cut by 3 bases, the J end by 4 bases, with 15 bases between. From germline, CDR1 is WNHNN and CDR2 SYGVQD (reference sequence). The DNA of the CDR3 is TGCGCCAGCAGTGATTTTGGCGGAACCGGCACCGGGGAGCTGTTTTTT. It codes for CASSDFGGTGTGELFF.

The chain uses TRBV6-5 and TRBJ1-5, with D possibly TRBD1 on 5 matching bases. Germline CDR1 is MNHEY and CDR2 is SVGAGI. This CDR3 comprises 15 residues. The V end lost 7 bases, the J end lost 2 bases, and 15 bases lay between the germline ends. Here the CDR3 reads CASTGPTAGNQPQHF. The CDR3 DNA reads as TGTGCCAGCACTGGACCGACAGCAGGCAATCAGCCCCAGCATTTT.

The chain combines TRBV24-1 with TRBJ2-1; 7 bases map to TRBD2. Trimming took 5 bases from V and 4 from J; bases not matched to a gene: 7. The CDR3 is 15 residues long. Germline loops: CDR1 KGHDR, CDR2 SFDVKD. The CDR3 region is CATSGGASGYNEQFF. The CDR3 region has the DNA TGTGCCACCAGTGGAGGGGCTAGCGGTTACAATGAGCAGTTCTTC.

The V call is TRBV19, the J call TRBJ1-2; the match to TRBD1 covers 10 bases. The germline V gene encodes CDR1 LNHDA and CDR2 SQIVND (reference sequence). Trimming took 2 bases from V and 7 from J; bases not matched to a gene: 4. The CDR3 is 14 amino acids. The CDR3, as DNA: TGTGCCAGTAGTATAAGACAGGGGGCGGTTGGCTACACCTTC. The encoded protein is CASSIRQGAVGYTF.

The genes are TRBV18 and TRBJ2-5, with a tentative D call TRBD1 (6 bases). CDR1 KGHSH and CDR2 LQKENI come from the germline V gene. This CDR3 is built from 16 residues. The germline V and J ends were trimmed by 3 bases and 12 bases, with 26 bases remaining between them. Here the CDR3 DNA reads TGTGCCAGCTCACCCCAAAGAGGACAGTCAGGGGTAGACGAGTACTTC. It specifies CASSPQRGQSGVDEYF. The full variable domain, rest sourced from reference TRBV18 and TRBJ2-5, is NAGVMQNPRHLVRRRGQEARLRCSPMKGHSHVYWYRQLPEEGLKFMVYLQKENIIDESGMPKERFSAEFPKEGPSILRIQQVVRGDSAAYFCASSPQRGQSGVDEYFGPGTRLLVL.